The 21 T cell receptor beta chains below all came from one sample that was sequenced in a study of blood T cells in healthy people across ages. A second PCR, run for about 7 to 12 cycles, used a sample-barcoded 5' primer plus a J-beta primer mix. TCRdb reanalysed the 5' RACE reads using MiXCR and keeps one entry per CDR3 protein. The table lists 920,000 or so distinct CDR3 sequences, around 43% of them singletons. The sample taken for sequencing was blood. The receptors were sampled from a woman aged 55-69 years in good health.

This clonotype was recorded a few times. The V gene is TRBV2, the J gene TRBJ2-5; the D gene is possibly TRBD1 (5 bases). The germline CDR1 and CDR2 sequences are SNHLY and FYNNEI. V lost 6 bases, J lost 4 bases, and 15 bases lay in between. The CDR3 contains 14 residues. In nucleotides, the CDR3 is TGTGCCAGCAGCTCAACAGGTCCAGTAGAGACCCAGTACTTC. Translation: CASSSTGPVETQYF.

For the CDR3, the DNA is TGTGCCAGCAGCTTAAACTATGGGGCTGAGCAGTTCTTC. Protein sequence: CASSLNYGAEQFF. The rearrangement uses TRBV7-9 and TRBJ2-1, with D tentatively TRBD1 (5 bases). CDR1 and CDR2 (germline): SEHNR, FQNEAQ (reference sequence). V gave up 2 bases and J gave up 9 bases, with 11 bases separating them. The CDR3 runs to 13 residues.

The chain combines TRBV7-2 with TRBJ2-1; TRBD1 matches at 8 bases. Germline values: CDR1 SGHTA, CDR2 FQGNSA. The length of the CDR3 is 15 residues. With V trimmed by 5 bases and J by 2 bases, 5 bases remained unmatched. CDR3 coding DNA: TGTGCCAGCAGCGCATACAGGGGGACCTACAATGAGCAGTTCTTC. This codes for CASSAYRGTYNEQFF.

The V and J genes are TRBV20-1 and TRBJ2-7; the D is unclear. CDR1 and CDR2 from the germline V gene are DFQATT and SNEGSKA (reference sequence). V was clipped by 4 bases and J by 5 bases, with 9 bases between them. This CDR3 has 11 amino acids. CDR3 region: CSAIEDHEQYF. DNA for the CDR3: TGCAGTGCTATTGAAGACCACGAGCAGTACTTC.

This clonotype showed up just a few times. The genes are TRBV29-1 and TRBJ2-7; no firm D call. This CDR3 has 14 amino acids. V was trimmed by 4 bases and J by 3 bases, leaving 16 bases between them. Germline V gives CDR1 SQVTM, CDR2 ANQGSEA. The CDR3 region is CSVVHLAGNYEQYF. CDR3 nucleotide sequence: TGCAGCGTTGTCCACCTGGCTGGAAACTACGAGCAGTACTTC.

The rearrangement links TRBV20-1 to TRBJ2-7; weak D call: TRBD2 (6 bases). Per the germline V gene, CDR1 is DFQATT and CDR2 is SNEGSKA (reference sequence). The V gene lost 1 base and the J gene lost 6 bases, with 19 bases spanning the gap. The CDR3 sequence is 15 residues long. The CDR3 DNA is TGCAGTGCTAGAGTTTACGGGCTAGCCGGGGGCGAGCAGTACTTC. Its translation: CSARVYGLAGGEQYF.

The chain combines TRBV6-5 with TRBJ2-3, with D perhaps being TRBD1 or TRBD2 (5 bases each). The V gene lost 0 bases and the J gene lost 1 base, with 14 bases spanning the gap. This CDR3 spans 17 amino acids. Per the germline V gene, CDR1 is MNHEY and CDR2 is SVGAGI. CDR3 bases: TGTGCCAGCAGTTACTCGACTCATCGGGACCGCACAGATACGCAGTATTTT. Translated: CASSYSTHRDRTDTQYF.

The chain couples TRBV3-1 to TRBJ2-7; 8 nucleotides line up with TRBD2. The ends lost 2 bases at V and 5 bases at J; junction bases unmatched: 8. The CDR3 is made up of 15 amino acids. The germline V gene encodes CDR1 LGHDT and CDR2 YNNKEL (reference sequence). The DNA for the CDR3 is TGTGCCAGCAGCCAACAAGGCGGGAGGTTCGACGAGCAGTACTTC. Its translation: CASSQQGGRFDEQYF.

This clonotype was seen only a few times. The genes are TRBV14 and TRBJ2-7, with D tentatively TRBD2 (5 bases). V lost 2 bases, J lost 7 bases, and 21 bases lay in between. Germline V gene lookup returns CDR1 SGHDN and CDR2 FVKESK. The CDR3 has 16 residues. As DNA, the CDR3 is TGTGCCAGCAGCCAATGGGCTAGCCGGTCCTACAATGAGCAGTACTTC. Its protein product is CASSQWASRSYNEQYF.

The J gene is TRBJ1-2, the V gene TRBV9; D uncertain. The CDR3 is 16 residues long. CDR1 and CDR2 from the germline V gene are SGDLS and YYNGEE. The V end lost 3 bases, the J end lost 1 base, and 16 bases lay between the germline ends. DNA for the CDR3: TGTGCCAGCAGCGCGCCCCGTGGGGATGATAACTATGGCTACACCTTC. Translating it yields CASSAPRGDDNYGYTF.

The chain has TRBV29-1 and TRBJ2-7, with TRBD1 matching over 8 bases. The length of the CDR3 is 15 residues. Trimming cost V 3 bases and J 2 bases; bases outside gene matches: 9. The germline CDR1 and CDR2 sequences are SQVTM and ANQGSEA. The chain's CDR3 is CSVETGQGHPYEQYF. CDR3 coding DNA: TGCAGCGTTGAGACAGGACAGGGCCACCCCTACGAGCAGTACTTC.

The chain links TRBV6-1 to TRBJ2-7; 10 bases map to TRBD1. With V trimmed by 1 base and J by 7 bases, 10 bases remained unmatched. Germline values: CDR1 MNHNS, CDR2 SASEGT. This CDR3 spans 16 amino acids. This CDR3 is CASSEGPGTGDNEQYF. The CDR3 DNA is TGTGCCAGCAGTGAAGGGCCTGGGACAGGGGACAATGAGCAGTACTTC.

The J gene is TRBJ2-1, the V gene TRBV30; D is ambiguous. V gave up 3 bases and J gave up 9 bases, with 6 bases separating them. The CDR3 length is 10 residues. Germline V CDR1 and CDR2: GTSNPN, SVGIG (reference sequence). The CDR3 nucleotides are TGTGCCTGGAGCTTGGTTGAGCAGTTCTTC. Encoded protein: CAWSLVEQFF.

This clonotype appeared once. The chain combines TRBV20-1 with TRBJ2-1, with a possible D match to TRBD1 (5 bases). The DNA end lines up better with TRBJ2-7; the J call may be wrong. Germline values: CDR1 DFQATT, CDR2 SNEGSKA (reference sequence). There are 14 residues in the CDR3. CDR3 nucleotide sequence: TGCAGTGCTAGGGACATTAGTTCCTACAATGAGCAGTACTTC. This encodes CSARDISSYNEQYF.

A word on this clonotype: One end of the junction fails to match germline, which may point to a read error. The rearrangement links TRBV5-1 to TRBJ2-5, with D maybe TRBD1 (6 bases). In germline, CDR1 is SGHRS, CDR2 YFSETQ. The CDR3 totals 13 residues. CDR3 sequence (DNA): TGCGCCGGCAGGGGAGCTTCCCTAGAGACCCAGTACTTC. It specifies CAGRGASLETQYF.

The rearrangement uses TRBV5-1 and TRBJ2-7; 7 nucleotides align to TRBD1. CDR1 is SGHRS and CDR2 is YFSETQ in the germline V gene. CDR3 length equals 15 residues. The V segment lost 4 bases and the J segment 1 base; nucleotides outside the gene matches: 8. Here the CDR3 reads CASSMRTGQSYEQYF. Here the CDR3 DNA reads TGCGCCAGCAGCATGAGGACAGGTCAATCCTACGAGCAGTACTTC. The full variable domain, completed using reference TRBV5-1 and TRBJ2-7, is KAGVTQTPRYLIKTRGQQVTLSCSPISGHRSVSWYQQTPGQGLQFLFEYFSETQRNKGNFPGRFSGRQFSNSRSEMNVSTLELGDSALYLCASSMRTGQSYEQYFGPGTRLTVT.

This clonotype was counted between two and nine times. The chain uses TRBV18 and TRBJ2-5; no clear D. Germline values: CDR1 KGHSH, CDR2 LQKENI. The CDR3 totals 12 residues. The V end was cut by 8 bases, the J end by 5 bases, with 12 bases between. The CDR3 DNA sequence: TGTGCCAGCGCATCACTACCCGAGACCCAGTACTTC. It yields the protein CASASLPETQYF.

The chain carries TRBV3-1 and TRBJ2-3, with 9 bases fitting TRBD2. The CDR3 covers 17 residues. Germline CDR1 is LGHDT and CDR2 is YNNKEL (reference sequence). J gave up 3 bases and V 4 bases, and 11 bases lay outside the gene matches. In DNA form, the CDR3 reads TGTGCCAGCAGCCCCTTCGTAGCGGGAGTTAGTACAGATACGCAGTATTTT. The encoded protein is CASSPFVAGVSTDTQYF.

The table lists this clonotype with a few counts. CDR3 amino acids: CSASRAGLQYF. In nucleotides, the CDR3 is TGCAGTGCTAGTAGGGCAGGGCTACAGTACTTC. The J gene is TRBJ2-4, the V gene TRBV20-1, with D perhaps TRBD1 (5 bases). The CDR3 totals 11 residues. In germline, CDR1 is DFQATT, CDR2 SNEGSKA (reference sequence). Deletions cut 3 bases from V and 13 bases from J, with 13 bases between.

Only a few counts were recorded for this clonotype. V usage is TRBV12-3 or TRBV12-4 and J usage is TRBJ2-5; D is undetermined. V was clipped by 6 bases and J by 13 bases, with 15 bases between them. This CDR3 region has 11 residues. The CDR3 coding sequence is TGTGCCAGCAGCCTCAGAGGCATGGGGTACTTC. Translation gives CASSLRGMGYF.

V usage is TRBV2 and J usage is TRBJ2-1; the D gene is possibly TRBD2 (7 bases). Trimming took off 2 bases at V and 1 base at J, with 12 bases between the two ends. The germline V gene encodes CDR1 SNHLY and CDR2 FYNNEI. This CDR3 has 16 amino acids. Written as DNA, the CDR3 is TGTGCCAGCAGTGAACAGGGGCGGGAGTCCTACAATGAGCAGTTCTTC. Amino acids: CASSEQGRESYNEQFF. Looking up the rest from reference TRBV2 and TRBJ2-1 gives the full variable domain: EPEVTQTPSHQVTQMGQEVILRCVPISNHLYFYWYRQILGQKVEFLVSFYNNEISEKSEIFDDQFSVERPDGSNFTLKIRSTKLEDSAMYFCASSEQGRESYNEQFFGPGTRLTVL.